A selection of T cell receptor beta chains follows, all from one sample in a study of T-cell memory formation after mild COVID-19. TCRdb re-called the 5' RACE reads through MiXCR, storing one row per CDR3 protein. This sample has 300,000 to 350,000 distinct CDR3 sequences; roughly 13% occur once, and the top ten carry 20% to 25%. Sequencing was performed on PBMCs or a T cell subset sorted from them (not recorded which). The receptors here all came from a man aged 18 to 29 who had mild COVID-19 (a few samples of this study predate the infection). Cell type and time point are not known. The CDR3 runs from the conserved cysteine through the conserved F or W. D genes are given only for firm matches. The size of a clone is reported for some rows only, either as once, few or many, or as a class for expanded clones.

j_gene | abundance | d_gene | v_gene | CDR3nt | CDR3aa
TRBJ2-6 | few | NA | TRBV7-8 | TGTGCCAGCAGCTCGCGGAACAGTGGGGCCAACGTCCTGACTTTC | CASSSRNSGANVLTF
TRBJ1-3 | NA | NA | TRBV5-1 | TGCGCCAGCAGCTTGGGTGGCACCGCCTCTGGAAACACCATATATTTT | CASSLGGTASGNTIYF
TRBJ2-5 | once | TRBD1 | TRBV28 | TGTGCCAGCCAAAGCCCGGAGGTGACAGGGGGTGGGGAGACCCAGTACTTC | CASQSPEVTGGGETQYF
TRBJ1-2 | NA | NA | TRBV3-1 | TGTGCCAGCAGCCAAGACGGTGGCTACACCTTC | CASSQDGGYTF
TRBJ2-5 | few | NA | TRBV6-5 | TGTGCCAGCAGTCCCGGGACAAGAGGGGAGACCCAGTACTTC | CASSPGTRGETQYF
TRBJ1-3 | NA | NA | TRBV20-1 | TGCAGTGCTAGACGACAGCATCACCCGGGAAACACCATATATTTT | CSARRQHHPGNTIYF
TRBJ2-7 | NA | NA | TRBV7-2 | TGTGCCAGCAGCTTCAGGGGTGGGAAGGCCTACGAGCAGTACTTC | CASSFRGGKAYEQYF
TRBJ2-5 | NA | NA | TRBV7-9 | TGTGCCAGCAGCTCGCCTCCTGACAGGCGGGGGGAGACCCAGTACTTC | CASSSPPDRRGETQYF
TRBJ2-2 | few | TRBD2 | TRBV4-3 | TGCGCCAGCAGCCAAGATTATAGCGGGGGTAGGAACACCGGGGAGCTGTTTTTT | CASSQDYSGGRNTGELFF
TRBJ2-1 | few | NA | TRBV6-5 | TGTGCCAGCAGTCCCGGACTAGGACAGGGCTTTTCCCCGGAGCAGTTCTTC | CASSPGLGQGFSPEQFF
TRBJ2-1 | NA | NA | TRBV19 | TGTGCCACCGCAGACGGTGAGCAGTTCTTC | CATADGEQFF
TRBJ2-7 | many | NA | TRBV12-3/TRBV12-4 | TGTGCCAGCAGTGGAGTCGGGGTGGGCGAGCAGTACTTC | CASSGVGVGEQYF
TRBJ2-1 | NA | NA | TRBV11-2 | TGTGCCAGCAGCCCTATTACAGGACGCTCCTACAATGAGCAGTTCTTC | CASSPITGRSYNEQFF
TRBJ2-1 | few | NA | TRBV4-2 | TGTGCCAGCAGCCAAGACGGGCGGCAGGAAGTCTTC | CASSQDGRQEVF
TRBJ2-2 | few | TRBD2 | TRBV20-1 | TGCAGTGCTAGAGATCTCGGCGGGACTAGCGGGGGGGCAGAAACCGGGGAGCTGTTTTTT | CSARDLGGTSGGAETGELFF
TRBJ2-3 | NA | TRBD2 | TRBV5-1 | TGCGCCAGCAGCGCCTCGGGTTGGGGGACTAGCGGGATTACAGATACGCAGTATTTT | CASSASGWGTSGITDTQYF
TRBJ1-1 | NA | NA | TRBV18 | TGTGCCAGCTCCCCTACGGAGGACACTGAAGCTTTCTTT | CASSPTEDTEAFF
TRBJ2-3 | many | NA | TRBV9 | TGTGCCAGCAGCGTAGGTCGGGGCACAGATACGCAGTATTTT | CASSVGRGTDTQYF
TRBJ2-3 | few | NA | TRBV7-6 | TGTGCCAGCAGCTTAGGGTGGGAGGGCACAGATACGCAGTATTTT | CASSLGWEGTDTQYF
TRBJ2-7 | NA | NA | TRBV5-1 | TGCGCCAGCAGCTTACCAATTCCGGGGCACTTC | CASSLPIPGHF
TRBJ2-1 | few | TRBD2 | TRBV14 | TGTGCCAGCAACCTAGCGGGGGATGAGCAGTTCTTC | CASNLAGDEQFF
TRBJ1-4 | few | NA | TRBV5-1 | TGCGCCAGCAGCTTGGCCCGCGGGGATGAAAAACTGTTTTTT | CASSLARGDEKLFF
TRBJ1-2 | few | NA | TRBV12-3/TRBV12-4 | TGTGCCAGCAGCGATGGGGGACACTATGGCTACACCTTC | CASSDGGHYGYTF
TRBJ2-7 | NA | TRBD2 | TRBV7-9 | TGTGCCAGCAGCACCGGGACTAGCGGGGGGAGACTCTCCTACGAGCAGTACTTC | CASSTGTSGGRLSYEQYF
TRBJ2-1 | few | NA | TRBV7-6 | TGTGCCAGCAGCTTCGTGTCCAATGAGCAGTTCTTC | CASSFVSNEQFF
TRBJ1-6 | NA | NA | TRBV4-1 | TGCGCCAGCAGCCAAGCCGACAGGAGAAATAATTCACCCCTCCACTTT | CASSQADRRNNSPLHF
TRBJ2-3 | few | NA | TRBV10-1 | TGCGCCAGCAGTCGTGAGAGGGGGGGCTGGGCTACGCAGTATTTT | CASSRERGGWATQYF
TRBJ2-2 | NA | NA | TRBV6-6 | TGTGCCAGCAGGGCCGCCAGGAACGGCGGGGAGCTGTTTTTT | CASRAARNGGELFF
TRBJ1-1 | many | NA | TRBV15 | TGTGCCACCAGCAGAGGCAACAGCCTAAACACTGAAGCTTTCTTT | CATSRGNSLNTEAFF
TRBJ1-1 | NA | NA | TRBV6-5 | TGTGCCACCTTAACGGGGAAGAACACTGAAGCTTTCTTT | CATLTGKNTEAFF
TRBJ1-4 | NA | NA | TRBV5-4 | TGTGCCAGCAGCCTGGCTGGCCCGGGGCCTAATGAAAAACTGTTTTTT | CASSLAGPGPNEKLFF
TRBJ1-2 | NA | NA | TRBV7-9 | TGTGCCAGCAGCTTAGGGTATGGGGTTTATGGCTACACCTTC | CASSLGYGVYGYTF
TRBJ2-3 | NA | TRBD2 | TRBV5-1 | TGCGCCAGCAGCCCGGCTTTAGGGACTAACACAGATACGCAGTATTTT | CASSPALGTNTDTQYF
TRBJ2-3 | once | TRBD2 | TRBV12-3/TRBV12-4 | TGTGCCAGCGGAAGGACTAGCGGGGGGCCAGATACGCAGTATTTT | CASGRTSGGPDTQYF
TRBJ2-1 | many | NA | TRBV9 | TGTGCCAGCAGCCCAGCAGGGCGGGAGCAGTTCTTC | CASSPAGREQFF
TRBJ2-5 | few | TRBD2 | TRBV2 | TGTGCCATACCTCTGCGGGAGGTCGAGACCCAGTACTTC | CAIPLREVETQYF
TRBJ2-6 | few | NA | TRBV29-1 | TGCAGCGTTGAAGTGGGGTCTGGGGCCAACGTCCTGACTTTC | CSVEVGSGANVLTF
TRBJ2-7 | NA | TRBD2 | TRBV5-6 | TGTGCCAGCAGCTTGAAGCGGGGGGGCAACGAGCAGTACTTC | CASSLKRGGNEQYF
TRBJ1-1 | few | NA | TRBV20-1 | TGCAGTGCTAGAGAGGGGGACAACACTGAAGCTTTCTTT | CSAREGDNTEAFF
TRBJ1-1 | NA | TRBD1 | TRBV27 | TGTGCCAGCAGTACGCGCCGGGACAGGGGAACTGAAGCTTTCTTT | CASSTRRDRGTEAFF
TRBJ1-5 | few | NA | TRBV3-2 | TGTGCCAGCAGCCAAGTGGTTCAGGGGAGTCAGCCCCAGCATTTT | CASSQVVQGSQPQHF
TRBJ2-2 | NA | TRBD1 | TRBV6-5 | TGTGCCAGCAGTTCACCGGGACAGGGGAGCGGGGAGCTGTTTTTT | CASSSPGQGSGELFF
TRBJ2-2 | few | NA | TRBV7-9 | TGTGCCAGCAGCTCGACCCTTTCACTTAACACCGGGGAGCTGTTTTTT | CASSSTLSLNTGELFF
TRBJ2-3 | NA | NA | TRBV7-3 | TGTGCCAGCAGCTTAAGAGGTCCAACGGGCCCAGATACGCAGTATTTT | CASSLRGPTGPDTQYF
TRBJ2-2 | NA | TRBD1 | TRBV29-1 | TGCAGCGTCACCGGGACAGGGGTTGCCGGGGAGCTGTTTTTT | CSVTGTGVAGELFF